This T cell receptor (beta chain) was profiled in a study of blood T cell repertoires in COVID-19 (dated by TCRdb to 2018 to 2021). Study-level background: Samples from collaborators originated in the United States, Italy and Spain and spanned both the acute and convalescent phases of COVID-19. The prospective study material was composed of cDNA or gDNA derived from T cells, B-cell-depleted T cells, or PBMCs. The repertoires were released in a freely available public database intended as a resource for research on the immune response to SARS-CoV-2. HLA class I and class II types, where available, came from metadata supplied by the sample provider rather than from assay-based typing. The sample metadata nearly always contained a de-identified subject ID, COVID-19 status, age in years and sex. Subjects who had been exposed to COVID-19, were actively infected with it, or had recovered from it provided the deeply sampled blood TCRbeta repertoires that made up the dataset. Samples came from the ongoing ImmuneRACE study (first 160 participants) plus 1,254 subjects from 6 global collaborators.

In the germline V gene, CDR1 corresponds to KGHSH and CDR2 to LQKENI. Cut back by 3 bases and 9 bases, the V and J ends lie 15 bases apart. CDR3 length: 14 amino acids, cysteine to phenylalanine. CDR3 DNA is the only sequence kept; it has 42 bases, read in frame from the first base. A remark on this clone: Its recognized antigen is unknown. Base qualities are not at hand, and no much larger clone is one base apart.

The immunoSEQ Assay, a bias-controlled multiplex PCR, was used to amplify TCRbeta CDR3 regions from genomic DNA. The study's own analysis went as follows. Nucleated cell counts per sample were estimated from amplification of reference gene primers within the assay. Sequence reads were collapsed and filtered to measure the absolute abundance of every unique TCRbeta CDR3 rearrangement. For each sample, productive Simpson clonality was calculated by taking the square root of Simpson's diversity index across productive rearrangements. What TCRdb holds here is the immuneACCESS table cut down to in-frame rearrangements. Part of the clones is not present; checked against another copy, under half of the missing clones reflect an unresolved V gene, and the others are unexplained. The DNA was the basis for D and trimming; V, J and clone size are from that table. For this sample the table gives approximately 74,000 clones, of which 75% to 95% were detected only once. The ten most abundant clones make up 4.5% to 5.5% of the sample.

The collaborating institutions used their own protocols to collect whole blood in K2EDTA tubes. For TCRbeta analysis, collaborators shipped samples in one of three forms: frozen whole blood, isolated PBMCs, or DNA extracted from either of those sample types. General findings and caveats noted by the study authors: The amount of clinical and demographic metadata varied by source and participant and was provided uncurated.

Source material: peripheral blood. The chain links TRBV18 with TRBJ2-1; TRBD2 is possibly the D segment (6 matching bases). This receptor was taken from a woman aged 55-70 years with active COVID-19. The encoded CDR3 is CASSPGDGSVEQFF. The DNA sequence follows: TGTGCCAGCTCACCTGGTGACGGGAGTGTTGAGCAGTTCTTC.